This TCR beta chain stems from a study of human T cells and chemical hapten exposure. Study-level information: Patients, a majority of them female, were diagnosed with alopecia areata, totalis or universalis.

This CDR3 is built from 17 residues. Germline lookup yields CDR1 MNHNY and CDR2 SVGAGI (reference sequence). Trimming cost V 5 bases and J 3 bases; bases outside gene matches: 10. The study, taken as a whole, reports: Against controls, expanded TCRs gave rise to significantly more large CDR3 similarity clusters.

In the library, unique molecular identifiers were attached to individual cDNA molecules. Each CDR3 protein is one row after TCRdb ran MiXCR on the RACE reads. The repertoire includes approximately 30,000 distinct CDR3 sequences, over 4.5% of them detected once, and 5.6% sits in the top ten. Regarding time point: patch test 3, about 24 weeks after DPC sensitization. Treatment denoted: therapeutic diphenylcyclopropenone sensitization with weekly scalp DPC. Extraction of total RNA was performed on unfractionated whole blood. This clonotype has a count of ten or more. Its antigen remains unidentified. The chain carries TRBV6-6 and TRBJ2-1; TRBD2 matches at 10 bases. The input for sequencing was whole blood, taken in connection with sensitization to the hapten diphenylcyclopropenone (DPC). This clonotype was sampled from a man aged 25-40 years with alopecia areata. Some clones in this sample may be carry-over from other donors' samples. The CDR3 sequence: CASSRDVTSGDYNEQFF. Written as DNA, the CDR3 is TGTGCCAGCAGTCGCGACGTTACTAGCGGGGACTACAATGAGCAGTTCTTC.